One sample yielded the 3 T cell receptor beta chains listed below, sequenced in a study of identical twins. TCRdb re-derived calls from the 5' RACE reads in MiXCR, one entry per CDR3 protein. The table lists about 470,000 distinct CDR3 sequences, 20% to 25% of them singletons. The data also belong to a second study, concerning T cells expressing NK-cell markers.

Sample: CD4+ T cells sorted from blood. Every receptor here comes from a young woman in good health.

The CDR3 reads CASSSTHQETQYF. The DNA of the CDR3 is TGTGCCAGCAGCTCGACACACCAAGAGACCCAGTACTTC. The chain uses TRBV11-1 and TRBJ2-5; D not certain. Germline assignment: CDR1 SGHAT and CDR2 FQDESV (reference sequence). V was clipped by 4 bases and J by 0 bases, with 6 bases between them. The CDR3 spans 13 residues.

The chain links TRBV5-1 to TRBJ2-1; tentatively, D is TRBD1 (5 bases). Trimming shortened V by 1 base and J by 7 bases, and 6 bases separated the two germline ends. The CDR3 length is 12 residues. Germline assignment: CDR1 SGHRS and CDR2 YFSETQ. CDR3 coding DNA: TGCGCCAGCAGCTTGCCAGGGAATGAGCAGTTCTTC. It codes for CASSLPGNEQFF.

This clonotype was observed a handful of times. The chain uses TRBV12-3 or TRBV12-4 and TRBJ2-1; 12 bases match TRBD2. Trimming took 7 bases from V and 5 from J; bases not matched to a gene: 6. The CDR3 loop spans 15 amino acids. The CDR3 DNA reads TGTGCCAGCAACCTACTAGCGGGGGGTCACAATGAGCAGTTCTTC. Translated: CASNLLAGGHNEQFF.